This T cell receptor beta chain is from a study of shared clonotypes between healthy human individuals. The table lists this clone with a count of one. The sample holds other DNA sequences that translate to the same CDR3. Per the germline V gene, CDR1 is SGHRS and CDR2 is YFSETQ. The CDR3 spans 15 residues. Trimming took 0 bases from V and 4 from J, leaving 8 bases between them. At the deep level, the assay was run. Only in-frame clones appear in the TCRdb table, and some are missing; sequencing was by immunoSEQ multiplex PCR. This sample has just over 2,000,000 clones; 95% occur once, and the top ten carry under 0.15%.

The sequence was obtained from a young man in good health. The sample taken for sequencing was naive CD4+ T cells sorted from blood. As to subset: CD45RA+ positively selected. This chain links TRBV5-1 with TRBJ1-6; maybe TRBD1 (5 bases). The CDR3, as DNA: TGCGCCAGCAGCTTGGAAGGGGCTTATAATTCACCCCTCCACTTT. Protein product: CASSLEGAYNSPLHF.